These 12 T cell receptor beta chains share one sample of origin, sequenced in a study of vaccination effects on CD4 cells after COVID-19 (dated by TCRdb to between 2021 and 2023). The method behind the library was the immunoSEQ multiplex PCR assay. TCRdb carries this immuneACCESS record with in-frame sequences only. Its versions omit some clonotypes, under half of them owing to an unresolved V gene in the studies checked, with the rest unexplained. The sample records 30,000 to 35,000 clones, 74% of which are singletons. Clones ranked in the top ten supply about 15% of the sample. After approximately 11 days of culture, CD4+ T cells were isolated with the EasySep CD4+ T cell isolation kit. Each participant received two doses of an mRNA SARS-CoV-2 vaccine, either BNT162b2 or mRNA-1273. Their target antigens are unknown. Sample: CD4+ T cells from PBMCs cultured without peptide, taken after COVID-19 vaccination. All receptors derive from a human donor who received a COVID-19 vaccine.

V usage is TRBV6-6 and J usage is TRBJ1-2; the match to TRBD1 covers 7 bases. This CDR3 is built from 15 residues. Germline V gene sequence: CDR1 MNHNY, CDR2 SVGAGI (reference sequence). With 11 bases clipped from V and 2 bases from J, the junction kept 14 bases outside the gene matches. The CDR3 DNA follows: TGTGCCGCTGGGAGGGAGGGGGCGTTCAACTATGGCTACACCTTC. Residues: CAAGREGAFNYGYTF.

Here the CDR3 reads CASSLGLASNEQFF. The CDR3 nucleotides read TGCGCCAGCAGCTTGGGGCTAGCGAGTAATGAGCAGTTCTTC. The chain has TRBV5-1 and TRBJ2-1; weak D call: TRBD2 (6 bases). This CDR3 region has 14 residues. V dropped 0 bases and J dropped 7 bases, with 11 bases sitting between them. Germline V gene lookup returns CDR1 SGHRS and CDR2 YFSETQ.

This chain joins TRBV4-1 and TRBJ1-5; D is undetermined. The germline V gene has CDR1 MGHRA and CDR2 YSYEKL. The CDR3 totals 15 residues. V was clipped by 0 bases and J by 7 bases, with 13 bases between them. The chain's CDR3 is CASSQDDGREQPQHF. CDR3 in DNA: TGCGCCAGCAGCCAAGATGATGGGAGGGAGCAGCCCCAGCATTTT.

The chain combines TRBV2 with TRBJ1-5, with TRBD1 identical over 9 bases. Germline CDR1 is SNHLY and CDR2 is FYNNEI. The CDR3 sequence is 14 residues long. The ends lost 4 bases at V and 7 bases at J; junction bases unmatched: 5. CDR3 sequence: CASSAQGAWQPQHF. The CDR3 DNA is TGTGCCAGCAGTGCACAGGGGGCATGGCAGCCCCAGCATTTT.

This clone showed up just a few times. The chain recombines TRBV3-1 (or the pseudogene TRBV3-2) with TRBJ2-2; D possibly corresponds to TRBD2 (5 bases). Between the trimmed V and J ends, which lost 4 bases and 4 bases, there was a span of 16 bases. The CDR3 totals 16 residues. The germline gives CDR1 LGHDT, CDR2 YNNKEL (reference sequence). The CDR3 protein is CASSLGPSGSTGELFF. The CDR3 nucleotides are TGTGCCAGCAGCCTCGGCCCTAGTGGGAGCACCGGGGAGCTGTTTTTT.

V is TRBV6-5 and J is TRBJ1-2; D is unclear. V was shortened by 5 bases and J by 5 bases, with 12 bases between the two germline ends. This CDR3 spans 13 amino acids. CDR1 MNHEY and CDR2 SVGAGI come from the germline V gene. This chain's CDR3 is CASSRPTPYGYTF. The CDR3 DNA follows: TGTGCCAGCAGTAGGCCAACACCGTATGGCTACACCTTC.

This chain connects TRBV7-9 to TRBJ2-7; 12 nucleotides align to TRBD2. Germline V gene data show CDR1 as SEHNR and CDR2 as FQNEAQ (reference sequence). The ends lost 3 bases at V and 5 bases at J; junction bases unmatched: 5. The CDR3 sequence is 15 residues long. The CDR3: CASSFGRLAGDEQYF. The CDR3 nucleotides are TGTGCCAGCAGCTTTGGTCGACTAGCGGGAGACGAGCAGTACTTC. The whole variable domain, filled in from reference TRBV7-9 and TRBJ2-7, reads DTGVSQNPRHKITKRGQNVTFRCDPISEHNRLYWYRQTLGQGPEFLTYFQNEAQLEKSRLLSDRFSAERPKGSFSTLEIQRTEQGDSAMYLCASSFGRLAGDEQYFGPGTRLTVT.

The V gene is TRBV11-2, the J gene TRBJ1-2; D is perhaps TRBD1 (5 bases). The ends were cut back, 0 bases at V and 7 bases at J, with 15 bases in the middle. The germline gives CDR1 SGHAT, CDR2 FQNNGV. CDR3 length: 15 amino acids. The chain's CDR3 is CASSLDPGAMGGYTF. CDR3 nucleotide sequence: TGTGCCAGCAGCTTAGATCCCGGGGCTATGGGTGGCTACACCTTC.

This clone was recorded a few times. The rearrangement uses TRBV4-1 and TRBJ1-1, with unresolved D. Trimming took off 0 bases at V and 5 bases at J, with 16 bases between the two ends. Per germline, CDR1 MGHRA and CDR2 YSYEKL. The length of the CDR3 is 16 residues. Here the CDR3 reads CASSQDGRWAKTEAFF. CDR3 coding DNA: TGCGCCAGCAGCCAAGATGGGAGGTGGGCTAAGACTGAAGCTTTCTTT.

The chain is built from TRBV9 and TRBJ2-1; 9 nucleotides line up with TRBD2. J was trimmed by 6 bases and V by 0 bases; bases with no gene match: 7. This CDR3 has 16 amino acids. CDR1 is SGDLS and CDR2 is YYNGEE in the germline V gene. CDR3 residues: CASSVGVAGAPNEQFF. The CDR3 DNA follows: TGTGCCAGCAGCGTAGGAGTAGCGGGAGCCCCCAATGAGCAGTTCTTC.

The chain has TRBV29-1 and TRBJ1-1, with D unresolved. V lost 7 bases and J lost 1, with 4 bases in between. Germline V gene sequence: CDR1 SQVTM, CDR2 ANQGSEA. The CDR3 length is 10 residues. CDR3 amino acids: CSAKNTEAFF. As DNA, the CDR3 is TGCAGCGCCAAGAACACTGAAGCTTTCTTT. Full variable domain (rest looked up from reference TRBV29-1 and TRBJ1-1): SAVISQKPSRDICQRGTSLTIQCQVDSQVTMMFWYRQQPGQSLTLIATANQGSEATYESGFVIDKFPISRPNLTFSTLTVSNMSPEDSSIYLCSAKNTEAFFGQGTRLTVV.

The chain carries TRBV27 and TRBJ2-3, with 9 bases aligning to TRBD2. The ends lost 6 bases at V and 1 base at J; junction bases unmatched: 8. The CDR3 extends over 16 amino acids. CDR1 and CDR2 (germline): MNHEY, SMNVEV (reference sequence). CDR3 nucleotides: TGTGCCAGCAGCCCTACTGTAGCGGGAGGCACAGATACGCAGTATTTT. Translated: CASSPTVAGGTDTQYF.